This TCR beta chain comes out of a study of CD8+CD57+ T cells in acquired aplastic anemia. The template for TCR beta VDJ and CDR3 sequence profiling was genomic DNA. MiXCR was run by TCRdb on the reads, yielding one entry per CDR3 protein. This table has 400,000 to 450,000 distinct CDR3 sequences, 65% to 80% appearing once. The J segment lost 9 bases and the V segment lost 3 bases, leaving 8 bases of the junction unmatched. CDR3 length: 15 residues. Germline V gene lookup returns CDR1 GTSNPN and CDR2 SVGIG (reference sequence). Of note for this clonotype: One base away lies a much larger clone, so this may be a sequencing read error. The final CDR3 position lacks the conserved phenylalanine or tryptophan, pointing to a likely read error.

The sequencing sample was made of sorted CD4+, CD8+, or CD8+CD57+ T cells (not recorded which) from PBMCs. The chain recombines TRBV30 with TRBJ1-6; TRBD1 aligns across 10 bases. The receptor comes from a human donor in good health, serving as a control. The DNA of the CDR3 is TGTGCCTGGAGCACAGGACAGGGGGATTCTTCACCCCTCCACCTT. This sequence encodes CAWSTGQGDSSPLHL.